Included here is one T cell receptor beta chain sequence, with context. The data were taken from a study of shared clonotypes between healthy human individuals. It was CD45RO-negative cells, positively selected for CCR7, that made up naive CD8 cells, with terminally differentiated effector memory CD45RA+ cells excluded. The CDR3 length is 15 residues. CDR1 SGHDN and CDR2 FVKESK come from the germline V gene. V trimming: 2 bases; J trimming: 2 bases; junction bases outside the gene matches: 5. Sequencing used immunoSEQ multiplex PCR; TCRdb keeps in-frame clones, though not all of them. This table has some 2.1 million clones, 85% to 95% appearing once.

Specimen: naive CD8+ T cells from PBMCs. The chain is built from TRBV14 and TRBJ2-5; 7 positions agree with TRBD1. This TCR was recovered from a man aged 18 to 29 in good health. Some clones in this sample may be carry-over from other donors' samples. The CDR3 bases are TGTGCCAGCAGCCAAACGGACAGGCTACAAGAGACCCAGTACTTC. This translates into CASSQTDRLQETQYF.